Following are 9 T cell receptor beta chains from one sample sequenced in a study of CD8+ T cells in alopecia areata. Sequencing templates came from extracted RNA that was reverse transcribed into cDNA. The repertoire was sequenced with immunoSEQ multiplex PCR; TCRdb's copy has only in-frame clones and lacks some. This sample has about 200,000 clones, with approximately 61% found just once. This specimen consisted of CD4+ T cells sorted from blood, obtained at week 0. The receptors here all came from a human donor with alopecia areata.

The rearrangement uses TRBV30 and TRBJ1-2; no clear D. V gave up 3 bases and J gave up 2 bases, with 19 bases separating them. The germline gives CDR1 GTSNPN, CDR2 SVGIG (reference sequence). The CDR3 extends over 16 amino acids. DNA for the CDR3: TGTGCCTGGAGCCTTTTCCCCCGGGGTCCAAACTATGGCTACACCTTC. Its protein is CAWSLFPRGPNYGYTF.

The chain joins TRBV5-1 to TRBJ1-1, with 7 positions matching TRBD1. The CDR3 consists of 15 residues. Germline values: CDR1 SGHRS, CDR2 YFSETQ. Losses at the gene ends were 4 bases for V and 1 base for J; bases not matched to a gene: 7. CDR3: CASSPDRLSNTEAFF. CDR3 sequence (DNA): TGCGCCAGCAGCCCGGACAGGCTGTCGAACACTGAAGCTTTCTTT.

This clone occurred once. V usage is TRBV2 and J usage is TRBJ1-5, with D maybe TRBD1 (6 bases). Trimming pared 3 bases from V and 4 bases from J, leaving 13 bases between. The CDR3 has 15 residues. Germline assignment: CDR1 SNHLY and CDR2 FYNNEI. CDR3: CASSDSGVGNQPQHF. The CDR3 region has the DNA TGTGCCAGCAGTGACTCAGGGGTAGGGAATCAGCCCCAGCATTTT.

The gene calls are TRBV5-1 and TRBJ2-5; D gene unclear. V shed 0 bases and J shed 2 bases, with 14 bases lying between them. There are 16 residues in the CDR3. Germline CDR1 reads SGHRS; CDR2 reads YFSETQ. CDR3 in DNA: TGCGCCAGCAGCTTGGGGGTCAGCGCCTTACAAGAGACCCAGTACTTC. Translating it yields CASSLGVSALQETQYF.

The chain couples TRBV7-3 to TRBJ1-2; D is undetermined. The V and J ends lost 4 bases and 4 bases respectively, with 10 bases between them. The CDR3 totals 13 residues. CDR1 is SGHTA, CDR2 FQGTGA, per germline. CDR3 region: CASSSDTAYGYTF. CDR3 DNA sequence: TGTGCCAGCAGCTCAGACACGGCCTATGGCTACACCTTC.

The chain joins TRBV29-1 to TRBJ1-2, with TRBD1 matching over 7 bases. The length of the CDR3 is 13 residues. CDR1 SQVTM and CDR2 ANQGSEA come from the germline V gene. The V and J ends lost 6 bases and 0 bases, in that order; junction bases with no gene match: 4. CDR3 protein: CSVWDSTNYGYTF. CDR3 nucleotides: TGCAGCGTGTGGGACAGCACTAACTATGGCTACACCTTC.

The rearrangement uses TRBV30 and TRBJ2-2; D is undetermined. CDR1 and CDR2 from the germline V gene are GTSNPN and SVGIG (reference sequence). The CDR3 has 11 residues. Deletions cut 2 bases from V and 7 bases from J, with 5 bases between. The CDR3 bases are TGTGCCTGGAGTACCTTCGGGGAGCTGTTTTTT. This codes for CAWSTFGELFF.

The chain carries TRBV10-3 and TRBJ2-7; 9 nucleotides align to TRBD1. This CDR3 region has 14 residues. Germline V gene lookup returns CDR1 ENHRY and CDR2 SYGVKD. V trimming: 4 bases; J trimming: 6 bases; junction bases outside the gene matches: 7. In DNA, the CDR3 is TGTGCCATCAGTGGACGGACAGGGGAGGGCGAGCAGTACTTC. This gives the protein CAISGRTGEGEQYF.

V gene TRBV27 combines with J gene TRBJ2-5, with TRBD2 as a possible D gene (5 bases). Germline V gives CDR1 MNHEY, CDR2 SMNVEV (reference sequence). V was trimmed by 3 bases and J by 5 bases, leaving 13 bases between them. The length of the CDR3 is 14 residues. The CDR3 nucleotides are TGTGCCAGCAGTTTTCCCGCTAGCTGGGAGACCCAGTACTTC. It yields the protein CASSFPASWETQYF.